This T cell receptor (beta chain) was sequenced during a study of OX40 agonist ivuxolimab in advanced cancers. Overall study results and limits: Some of the nonresponding patients also showed low levels of normalized T-cell clonal expansion. Antigen specificity remained undetermined for the expanded peripheral T cells. At doses 0.1 to 3.0 mg/kg, CD4+ and CD8+ clones expanded. Expanded clones were, on average, more numerous in CD8+ T cells than in CD4+.

Sequenced by immunoSEQ multiplex PCR; TCRdb stores in-frame clones only, minus some. Of about 60,000 clones listed, about 83% are singletons. Germline V lookup: CDR1 SGHRS, CDR2 YFSETQ. The CDR3 sequence is 16 residues long. J gave up 4 bases and V 4 bases, and 7 bases lay outside the gene matches. As regards this clone: Its antigen is not identified.

The source is an adult with an advanced solid tumor such as melanoma, head and neck, liver or kidney cancer. The chain recombines TRBV5-1 with TRBJ2-3; TRBD2 aligns across 12 bases. Sequenced material: CD4+ or CD8+ T cells sorted from blood, taken in a trial of the OX40 agonist ivuxolimab. The CDR3 coding sequence is TGCGCCAGCAGCCGCGCTAGCGGGGGGGCGTCAGATACGCAGTATTTT. This sequence encodes CASSRASGGASDTQYF.